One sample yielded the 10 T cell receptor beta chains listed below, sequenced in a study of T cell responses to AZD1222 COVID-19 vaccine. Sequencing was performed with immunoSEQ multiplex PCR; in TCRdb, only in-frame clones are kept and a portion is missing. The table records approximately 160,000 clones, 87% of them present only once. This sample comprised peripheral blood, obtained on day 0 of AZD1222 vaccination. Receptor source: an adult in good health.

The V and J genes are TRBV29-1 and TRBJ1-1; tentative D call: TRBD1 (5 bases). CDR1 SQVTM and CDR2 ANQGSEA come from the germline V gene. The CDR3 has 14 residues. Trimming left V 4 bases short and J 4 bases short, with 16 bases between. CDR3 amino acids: CSVVGPNRGTEAFF. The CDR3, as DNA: TGCAGCGTTGTGGGGCCAAACCGGGGCACTGAAGCTTTCTTT. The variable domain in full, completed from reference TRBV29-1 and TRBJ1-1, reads SAVISQKPSRDICQRGTSLTIQCQVDSQVTMMFWYRQQPGQSLTLIATANQGSEATYESGFVIDKFPISRPNLTFSTLTVSNMSPEDSSIYLCSVVGPNRGTEAFFGQGTRLTVV.

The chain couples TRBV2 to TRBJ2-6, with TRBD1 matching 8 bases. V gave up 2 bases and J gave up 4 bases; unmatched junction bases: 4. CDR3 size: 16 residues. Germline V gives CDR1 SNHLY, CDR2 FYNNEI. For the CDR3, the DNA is TGTGCCAGCAGTGAACAGGGGGCGATCGGGGCCAACGTCCTGACTTTC. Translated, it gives CASSEQGAIGANVLTF. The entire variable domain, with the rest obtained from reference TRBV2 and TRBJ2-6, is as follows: EPEVTQTPSHQVTQMGQEVILRCVPISNHLYFYWYRQILGQKVEFLVSFYNNEISEKSEIFDDQFSVERPDGSNFTLKIRSTKLEDSAMYFCASSEQGAIGANVLTFGAGSRLTVL.

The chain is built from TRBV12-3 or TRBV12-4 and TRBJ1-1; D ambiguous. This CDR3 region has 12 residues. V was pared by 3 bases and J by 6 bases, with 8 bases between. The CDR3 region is CASSLWSPEAFF. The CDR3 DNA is TGTGCCAGCAGTTTGTGGTCCCCTGAAGCTTTCTTT.

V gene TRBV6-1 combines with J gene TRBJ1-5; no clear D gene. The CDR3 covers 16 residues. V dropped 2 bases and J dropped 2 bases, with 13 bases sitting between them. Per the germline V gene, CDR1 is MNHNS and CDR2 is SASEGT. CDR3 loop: CASSESLRNRNQPQHF. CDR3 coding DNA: TGTGCCAGCAGTGAATCTCTGAGGAATCGCAATCAGCCCCAGCATTTT.

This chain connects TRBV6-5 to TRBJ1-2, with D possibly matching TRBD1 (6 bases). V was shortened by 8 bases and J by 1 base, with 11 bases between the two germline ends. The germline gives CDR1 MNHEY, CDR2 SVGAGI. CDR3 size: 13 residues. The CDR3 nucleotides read TGTGCCAGCGGAAGGACAGATAACTATGGCTACACCTTC. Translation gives CASGRTDNYGYTF.

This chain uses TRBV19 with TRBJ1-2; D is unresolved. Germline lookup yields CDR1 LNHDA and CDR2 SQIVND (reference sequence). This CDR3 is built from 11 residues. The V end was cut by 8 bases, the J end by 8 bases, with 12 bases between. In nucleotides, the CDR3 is TGTGCCAGTCGTTACGCTTTGGGCTACACCTTC. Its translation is CASRYALGYTF.

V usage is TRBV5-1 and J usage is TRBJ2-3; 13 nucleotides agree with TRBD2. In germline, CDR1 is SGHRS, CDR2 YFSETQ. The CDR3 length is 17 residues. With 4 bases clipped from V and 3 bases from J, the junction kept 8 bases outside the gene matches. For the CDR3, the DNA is TGCGCCAGCAGCCGCGGACTAGCGGGAGATAGTACAGATACGCAGTATTTT. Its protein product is CASSRGLAGDSTDTQYF.

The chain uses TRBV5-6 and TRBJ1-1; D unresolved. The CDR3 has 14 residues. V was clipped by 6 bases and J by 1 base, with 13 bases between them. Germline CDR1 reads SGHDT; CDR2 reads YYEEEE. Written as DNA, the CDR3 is TGTGCCAGCACCTTTGGACTGCGGAACACTGAAGCTTTCTTT. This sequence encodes CASTFGLRNTEAFF.

In DNA form, the CDR3 reads TGTGCCAGCAGCCCCATCACAGATACGCAGTATTTT. Translated: CASSPITDTQYF. The V gene is TRBV5-4, the J gene TRBJ2-3; D gene uncertain. The V gene lost 4 bases and the J gene lost 2 bases, with 5 bases spanning the gap. The V gene's germline CDR1 is SGHNT and CDR2 YYREEE (reference sequence). The CDR3 spans 12 residues.

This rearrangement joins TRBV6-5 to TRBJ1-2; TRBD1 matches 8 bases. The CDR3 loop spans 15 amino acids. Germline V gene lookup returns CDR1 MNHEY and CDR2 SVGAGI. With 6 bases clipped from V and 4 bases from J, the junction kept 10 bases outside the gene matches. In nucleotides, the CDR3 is TGTGCCAGCAGACCTGACAGGGGAGTTGGCTATGGCTACACCTTC. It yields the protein CASRPDRGVGYGYTF.